The table lists the clone carrying this TCR beta chain with many counts. This entry is derived from a study of T cells in Graves' hyperthyroidism and ophthalmopathy. V dropped 7 bases and J dropped 1 base, with 7 bases sitting between them. In germline, CDR1 is SNHLY, CDR2 FYNNEI. The CDR3 loop spans 12 amino acids. The CDR3 regions of TCR beta were amplified from RNA transcripts. RT-PCR in the first round (using the HTBI primer set) targeted the TCR CDR3. TCRdb re-called the multiplex PCR reads with MiXCR, one entry per CDR3 protein. Of 400,000 to 600,000 distinct CDR3 sequences listed, less than 25% are singletons. Orbital computed tomography, thyroid ultrasound, serum thyroxine and TRAb, and clinical symptoms together informed the diagnoses.

The specimen sequenced was blood. The TCR sequence derives from a man younger than 35 with Graves' hyperthyroidism. This rearrangement joins TRBV2 to TRBJ2-5; D not certain. CDR3 in amino acids: CASMQSQETQYF. The CDR3 DNA follows: TGTGCCAGCATGCAGTCCCAAGAGACCCAGTACTTC.